Listed below are T cell receptor beta chains from one sample, sequenced in a study of blood T cells in healthy people across ages. TCRdb re-derived calls from the 5' RACE reads in MiXCR, one entry per CDR3 protein. Here the sample spans about 730,000 distinct CDR3 sequences, roughly 45% being singletons. Sequencing used blood. The source of these receptors is an older woman in good health. The CDR3 runs from the conserved cysteine through the conserved F or W. The D gene is left open where the match is weak. Expanded clones get a size class; other rows say once, few or many, or leave the size out.

v_gene,d_gene,j_gene,abundance,CDR3aa,CDR3nt
TRBV20-1,-,TRBJ2-3,-,CSARGGQSTDTQYF,TGCAGTGCTAGAGGTGGACAGTCCACAGATACGCAGTATTTT
TRBV7-2,-,TRBJ2-7,-,CTSSREYEQYF,TGTACCAGCAGCCGAGAGTACGAGCAGTACTTC
TRBV27,-,TRBJ2-5,-,CASSSAGRGETQYF,TGTGCCAGCAGTTCCGCGGGAAGGGGAGAGACCCAGTACTTC
TRBV20-1,-,TRBJ1-1,-,CSAGGQGQNTEAFF,TGCAGTGCCGGGGGGCAGGGACAGAACACTGAAGCTTTCTTT
TRBV12-3/TRBV12-4,-,TRBJ2-7,-,CASTTGLTYEQYF,TGTGCCAGCACCACGGGACTGACCTACGAGCAGTACTTC
TRBV18,-,TRBJ1-2,once,CASSSNKKNYGYTF,TGTGCCAGCTCATCAAACAAGAAAAACTATGGCTACACCTTC
TRBV5-1,TRBD2,TRBJ2-1,-,CASSPLSGLAGNEQFF,TGCGCCAGCAGCCCCCTTAGTGGCCTAGCGGGTAATGAGCAGTTCTTC
TRBV10-3,-,TRBJ2-1,few,CATKGRTYNEQFF,TGTGCCACAAAAGGACGGACCTACAATGAGCAGTTCTTC
TRBV14,-,TRBJ2-7,-,CASSQVSRGPYEQYF,TGTGCCAGCAGCCAAGTAAGCAGGGGACCCTACGAGCAGTACTTC
TRBV6-5,-,TRBJ2-1,few,CASSYGTDQDNEQFF,TGTGCCAGCAGTTACGGGACGGACCAGGACAATGAGCAGTTCTTC
TRBV11-2,-,TRBJ2-7,-,CASRRGEGGEQYF,TGTGCCAGCCGCCGGGGTGAGGGTGGCGAGCAGTACTTC
TRBV20-1,TRBD2,TRBJ2-5,many,CSATGLAGETQYF,TGCAGTGCTACGGGACTAGCCGGGGAGACCCAGTACTTC
TRBV18,TRBD1,TRBJ1-1,-,CASSIQGVDTEAFF,TGTGCCAGCTCAATACAGGGGGTGGACACTGAAGCTTTCTTT
TRBV5-5,-,TRBJ1-2,-,CASSTILGRGLYYGYTF,TGTGCCAGCAGCACAATTCTCGGACGAGGACTATACTATGGCTACACCTTC
TRBV7-2,TRBD1,TRBJ2-5,-,CASSWTNRGNEQYF,TGTGCCAGCAGCTGGACCAACAGGGGAAATGAGCAGTACTTC
TRBV5-1,-,TRBJ2-3,few,CASSGSVTDTQYF,TGCGCCAGCAGCGGTTCGGTCACAGATACGCAGTATTTT
TRBV29-1,-,TRBJ2-1,many,CSTGVNEQFF,TGCAGCACCGGGGTTAATGAGCAGTTCTTC
TRBV5-1,-,TRBJ1-6,-,CASSGPRDTHYNSPLHF,TGCGCCAGCAGCGGACCTCGGGACACCCACTATAATTCACCCCTCCACTTT
TRBV29-1,TRBD1,TRBJ2-3,many,CSVGTGSTDTQYF,TGCAGCGTGGGGACAGGAAGCACAGATACGCAGTATTTT
TRBV10-3,TRBD2,TRBJ2-3,-,CAISLAGGPDTQYF,TGTGCCATCAGTTTAGCGGGGGGGCCAGATACGCAGTATTTT
TRBV9,-,TRBJ2-7,few,CASSAGGQKETQYF,TGTGCCAGCAGCGCCGGGGGACAGAAAGAGACACAGTACTTC
TRBV15,-,TRBJ2-5,-,CATSRSFQETQYF,TGTGCCACCAGTAGGTCTTTCCAAGAGACCCAGTACTTC
TRBV20-1,TRBD1,TRBJ2-1,once,CSADGDSLLGNEQFF,TGCAGTGCTGACGGGGACAGTCTTTTAGGCAATGAGCAGTTCTTC
TRBV28,TRBD2,TRBJ2-5,-,CASSFSGLAPSTQYF,TGTGCCAGCAGTTTTTCGGGACTAGCTCCGTCGACCCAGTACTTC
TRBV4-1,-,TRBJ2-5,few,CASSQDDPGQETQYF,TGCGCCAGCAGCCAAGATGATCCCGGGCAAGAGACCCAGTACTTC
TRBV5-6,-,TRBJ1-1,-,CASNRRGLRDKNTEAFF,TGTGCCAGCAACCGACGGGGATTAAGGGATAAGAACACTGAAGCTTTCTTT
TRBV11-3,-,TRBJ2-3,-,CASSLEGVTDTQYF,TGTGCCAGCAGCTTAGAGGGGGTTACAGATACGCAGTATTTT
TRBV3-1,TRBD2,TRBJ2-5,-,CASSMTSGQETQYF,TGTGCCAGCAGCATGACTAGCGGGCAAGAGACCCAGTACTTC
TRBV29-1,-,TRBJ2-3,few,CSVSGSTDTQYF,TGCAGCGTTAGTGGCAGCACAGATACGCAGTATTTT
TRBV6-5,TRBD2,TRBJ2-1,-,CASGEGRVPSYNEQFF,TGTGCCAGCGGGGAGGGGAGGGTCCCCTCCTACAATGAGCAGTTCTTC
TRBV3-1,TRBD2,TRBJ2-1,-,CASRKTSGGNDEQFF,TGTGCCAGCAGGAAAACTAGCGGGGGAAACGATGAGCAGTTCTTC
TRBV7-2,TRBD2,TRBJ2-3,-,CASSHGGGLAGDTQYF,TGTGCCAGCAGTCACGGCGGGGGACTAGCAGGTGATACGCAGTATTTT
TRBV7-9,-,TRBJ1-2,-,CASSLVQSGYNF,TGTGCCAGCAGCTTAGTACAGAGTGGCTACAACTTC
TRBV7-6,TRBD1,TRBJ1-3,-,CASSLASGTGPYSGNTIYF,TGTGCCAGCAGCTTAGCGTCAGGGACAGGGCCATACTCTGGAAACACCATATATTTT
TRBV12-3/TRBV12-4,-,TRBJ2-5,few,CASSLGPAQETQYF,TGTGCCAGCAGTTTAGGGCCAGCCCAAGAGACCCAGTACTTC
TRBV14,-,TRBJ2-7,-,CASSQGKGVYEQYF,TGTGCCAGCAGCCAAGGGAAAGGGGTTTACGAGCAGTACTTC
TRBV3-1,TRBD1,TRBJ1-2,-,CASSQEVVRGQPATHYTF,TGTGCCAGCAGCCAAGAAGTTGTTCGGGGACAGCCAGCAACCCACTACACCTTC
TRBV7-7,-,TRBJ2-2,-,CASSSGTGSGGEPFF,TGTGCTAGCAGCTCCGGGACAGGTTCGGGAGGGGAGCCGTTTTTT
TRBV29-1,-,TRBJ2-3,-,CSVGSGQPTDTQYF,TGCAGCGTTGGAAGTGGACAGCCCACAGATACGCAGTATTTT